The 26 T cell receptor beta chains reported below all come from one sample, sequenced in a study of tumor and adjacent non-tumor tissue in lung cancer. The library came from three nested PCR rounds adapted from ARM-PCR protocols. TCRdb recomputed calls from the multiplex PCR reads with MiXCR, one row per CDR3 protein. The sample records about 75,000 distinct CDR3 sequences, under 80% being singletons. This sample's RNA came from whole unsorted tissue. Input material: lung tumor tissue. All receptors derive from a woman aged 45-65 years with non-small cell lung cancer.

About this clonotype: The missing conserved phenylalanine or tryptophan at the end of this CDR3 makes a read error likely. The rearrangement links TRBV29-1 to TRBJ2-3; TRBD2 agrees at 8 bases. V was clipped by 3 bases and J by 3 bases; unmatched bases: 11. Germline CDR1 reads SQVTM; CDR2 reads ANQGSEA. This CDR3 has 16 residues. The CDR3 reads CSVDGGRTLRTDTQYL. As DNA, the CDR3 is TGCAGCGTTGATGGCGGGAGGACCCTGAGGACAGATACGCAGTATTTG.

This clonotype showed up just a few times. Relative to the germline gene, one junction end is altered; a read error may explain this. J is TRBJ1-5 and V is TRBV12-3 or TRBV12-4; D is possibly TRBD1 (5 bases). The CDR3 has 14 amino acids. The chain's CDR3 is CASSLGTSNQPQHF. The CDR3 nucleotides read TGCGCCAGCAGTTTAGGGACTAGCAATCAGCCCCAGCATTTT.

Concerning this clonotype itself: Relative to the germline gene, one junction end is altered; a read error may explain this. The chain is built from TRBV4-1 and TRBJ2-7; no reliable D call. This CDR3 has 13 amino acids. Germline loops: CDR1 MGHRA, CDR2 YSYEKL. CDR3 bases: TGCGTCAGCAGTTCCCGACTGGCCTACGAGCAGTACTTC. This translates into CVSSSRLAYEQYF.

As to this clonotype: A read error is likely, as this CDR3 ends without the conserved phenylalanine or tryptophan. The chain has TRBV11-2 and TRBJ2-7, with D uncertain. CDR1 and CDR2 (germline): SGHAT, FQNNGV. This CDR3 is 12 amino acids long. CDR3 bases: TGTACCAGCATCACCAGCACAGACGAGCAGTACTCC. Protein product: CTSITSTDEQYS.

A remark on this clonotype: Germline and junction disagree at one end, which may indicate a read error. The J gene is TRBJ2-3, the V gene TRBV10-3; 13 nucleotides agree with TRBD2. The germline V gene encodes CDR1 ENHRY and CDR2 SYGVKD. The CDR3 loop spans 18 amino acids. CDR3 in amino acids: CSIRVGLAGDWGTDTQYF. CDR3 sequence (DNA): TGTTCCATCAGAGTAGGACTAGCGGGAGATTGGGGGACAGATACGCAGTATTTT.

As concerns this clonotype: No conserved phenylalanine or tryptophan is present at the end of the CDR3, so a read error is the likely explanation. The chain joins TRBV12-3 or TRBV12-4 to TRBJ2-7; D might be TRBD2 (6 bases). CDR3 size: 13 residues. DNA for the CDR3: TGTGCAAGCTGTTTTGGGAGGACCTACGAGCAGTACACC. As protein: CASCFGRTYEQYT.

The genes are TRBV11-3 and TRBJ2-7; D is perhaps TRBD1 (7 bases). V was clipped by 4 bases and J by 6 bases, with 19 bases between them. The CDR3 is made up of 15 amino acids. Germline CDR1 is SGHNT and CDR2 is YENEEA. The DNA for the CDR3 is TGTGCCAGCAGCTCAGGGGGGCAGGGCCGTACCGAGCAGTACTTC. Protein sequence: CASSSGGQGRTEQYF.

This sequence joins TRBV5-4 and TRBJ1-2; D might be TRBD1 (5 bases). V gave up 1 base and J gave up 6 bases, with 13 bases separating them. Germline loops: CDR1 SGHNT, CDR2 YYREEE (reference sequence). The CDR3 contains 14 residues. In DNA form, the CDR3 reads TGTGCCAGCAGCTTGTGGGGCGGACGGGATGGCTACACCTTC. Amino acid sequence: CASSLWGGRDGYTF.

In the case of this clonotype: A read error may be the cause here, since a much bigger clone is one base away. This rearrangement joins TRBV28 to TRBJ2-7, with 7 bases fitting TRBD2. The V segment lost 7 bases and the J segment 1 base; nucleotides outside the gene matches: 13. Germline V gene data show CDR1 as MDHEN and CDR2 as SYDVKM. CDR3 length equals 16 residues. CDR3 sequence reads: CASTSPGAGVSYEQYF. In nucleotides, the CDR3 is TGTGCCAGCACCTCCCCCGGGGCGGGAGTATCCTACGAGCAGTACTTC.

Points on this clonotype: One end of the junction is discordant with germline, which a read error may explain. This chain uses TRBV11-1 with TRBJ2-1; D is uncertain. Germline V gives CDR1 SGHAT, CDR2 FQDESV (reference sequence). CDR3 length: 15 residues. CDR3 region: CASSPTPSTDDEQLF. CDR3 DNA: TGTGCTAGCAGCCCGACTCCTTCGACGGACGATGAGCAGCTCTTC.

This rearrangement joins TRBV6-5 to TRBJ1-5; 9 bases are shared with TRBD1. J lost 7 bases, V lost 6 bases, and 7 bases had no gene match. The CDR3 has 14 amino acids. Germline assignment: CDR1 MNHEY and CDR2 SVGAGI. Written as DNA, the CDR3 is TGTGCCAGCAGCATCACAGGGGGCGAGCAGCCCCAGCATTTT. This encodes CASSITGGEQPQHF.

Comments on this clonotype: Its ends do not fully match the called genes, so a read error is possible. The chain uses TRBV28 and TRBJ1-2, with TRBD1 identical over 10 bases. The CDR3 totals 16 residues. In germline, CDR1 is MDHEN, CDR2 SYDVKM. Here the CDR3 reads CVSSFGTGEVIYGYTF. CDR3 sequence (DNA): TGTGTCAGCAGTTTTGGGACAGGGGAAGTGATTTATGGCTACACCTTC.

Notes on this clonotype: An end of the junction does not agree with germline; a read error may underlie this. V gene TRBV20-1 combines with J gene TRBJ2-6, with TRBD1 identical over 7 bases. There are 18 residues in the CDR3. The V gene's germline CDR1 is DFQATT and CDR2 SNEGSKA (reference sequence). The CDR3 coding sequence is TGCAGTACTGGCAGGGACAGCTTCTCTTCCTCTGGGACCAACGTCCTGACTTTC. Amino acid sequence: CSTGRDSFSSSGTNVLTF.

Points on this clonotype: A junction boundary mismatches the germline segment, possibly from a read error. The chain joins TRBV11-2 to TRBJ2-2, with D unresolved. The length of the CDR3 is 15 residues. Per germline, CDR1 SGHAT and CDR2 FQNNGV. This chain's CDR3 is CTSSLESVGYGELFF. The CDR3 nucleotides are TGTACCAGCAGTCTAGAAAGCGTGGGTTACGGGGAGCTGTTTTTT.

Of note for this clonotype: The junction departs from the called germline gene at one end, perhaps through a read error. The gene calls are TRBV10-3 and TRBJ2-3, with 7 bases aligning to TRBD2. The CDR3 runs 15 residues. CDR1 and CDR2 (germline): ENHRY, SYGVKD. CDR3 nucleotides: TGTGCCATCATCCCTGGGGGAGGGGAGCACAGATACGCAGTATTT. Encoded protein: CAIIPGGGEHRYAVF.

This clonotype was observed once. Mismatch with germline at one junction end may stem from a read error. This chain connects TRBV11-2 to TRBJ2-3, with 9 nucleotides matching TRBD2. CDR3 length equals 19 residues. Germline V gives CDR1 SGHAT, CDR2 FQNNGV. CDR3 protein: CASSLDVAGVGRDTDMQYF. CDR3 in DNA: TGTGCCAGCAGCCTAGATGTAGCGGGAGTAGGACGTGACACAGATATGCAGTATTTT. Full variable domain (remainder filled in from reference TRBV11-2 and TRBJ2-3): EAGVAQSPRYKIIEKRQSVAFWCNPISGHATLYWYQQILGQGPKLLIQFQNNGVVDDSQLPKDRFSAERLKGVDSTLKIQPAKLEDSAVYLCASSLDVAGVGRDTDMQYFGPGTRLTVL.

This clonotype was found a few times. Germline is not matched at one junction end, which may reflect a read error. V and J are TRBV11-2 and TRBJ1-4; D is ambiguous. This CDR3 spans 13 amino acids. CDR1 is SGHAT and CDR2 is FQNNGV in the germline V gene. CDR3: CACSRTGNEKLFF. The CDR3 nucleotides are TGTGCCTGCAGTAGGACTGGGAATGAAAAACTGTTTTTT.

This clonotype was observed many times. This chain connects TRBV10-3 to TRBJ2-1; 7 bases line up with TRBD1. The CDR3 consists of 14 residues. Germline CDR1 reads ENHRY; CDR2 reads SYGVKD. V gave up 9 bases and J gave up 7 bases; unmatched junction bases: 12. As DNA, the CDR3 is TGTGCCATACGGCCCCGGGACAGTGAAAATGAGCAGTTCTTC. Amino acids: CAIRPRDSENEQFF.

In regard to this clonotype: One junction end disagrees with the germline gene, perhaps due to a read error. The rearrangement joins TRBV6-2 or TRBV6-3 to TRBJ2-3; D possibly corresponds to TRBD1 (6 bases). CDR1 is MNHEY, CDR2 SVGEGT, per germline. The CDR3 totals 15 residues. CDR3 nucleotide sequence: TGTGCCAGCAGTTACAGTCCCGGGGACACAGGTACGCAATATTTT. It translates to CASSYSPGDTGTQYF.

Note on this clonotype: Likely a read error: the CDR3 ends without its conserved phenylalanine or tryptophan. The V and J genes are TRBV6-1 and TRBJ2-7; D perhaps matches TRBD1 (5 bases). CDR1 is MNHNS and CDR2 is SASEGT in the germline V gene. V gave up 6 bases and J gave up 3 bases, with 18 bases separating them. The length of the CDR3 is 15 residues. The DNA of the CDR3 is TGTGCCAGCAGCCTGGGGCTTGAGGCGTACTACGAGCAGTACTCC. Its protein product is CASSLGLEAYYEQYS.

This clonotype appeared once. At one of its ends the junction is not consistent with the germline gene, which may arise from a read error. DNA for the CDR3: TGCGGCAGCAGTTCCCTGGCCGGCAGTTCCTACAATGAGCAGTTCTTC. This sequence encodes CGSSSLAGSSYNEQFF. This chain links TRBV5-1 with TRBJ2-1; no definite D call. This CDR3 contains 16 residues. Germline CDR1 and CDR2: SGHRS and YFSETQ.

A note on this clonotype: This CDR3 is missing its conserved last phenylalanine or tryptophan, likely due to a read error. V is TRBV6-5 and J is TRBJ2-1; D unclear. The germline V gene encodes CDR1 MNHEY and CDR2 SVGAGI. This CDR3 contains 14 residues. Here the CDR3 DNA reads TGTGTCAGCAGTTACTCCGGTCGAAACAATGAGCAGTTCTTA. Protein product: CVSSYSGRNNEQFL.

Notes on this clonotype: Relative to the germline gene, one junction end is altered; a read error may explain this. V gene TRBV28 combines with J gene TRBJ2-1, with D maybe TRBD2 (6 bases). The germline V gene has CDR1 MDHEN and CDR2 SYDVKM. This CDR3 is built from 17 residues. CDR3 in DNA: TGTGACAGCAGTTTATGGGGTGGGGGGAGCTCATACAATGAGCAGTTCTTC. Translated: CDSSLWGGGSSYNEQFF.

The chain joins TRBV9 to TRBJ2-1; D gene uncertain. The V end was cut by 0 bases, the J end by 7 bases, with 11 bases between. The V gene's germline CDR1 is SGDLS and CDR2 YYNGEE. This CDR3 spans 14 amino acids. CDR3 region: CASSVEGSWNEQFF. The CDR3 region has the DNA TGTGCCAGCAGCGTAGAGGGCTCCTGGAATGAGCAGTTCTTC.

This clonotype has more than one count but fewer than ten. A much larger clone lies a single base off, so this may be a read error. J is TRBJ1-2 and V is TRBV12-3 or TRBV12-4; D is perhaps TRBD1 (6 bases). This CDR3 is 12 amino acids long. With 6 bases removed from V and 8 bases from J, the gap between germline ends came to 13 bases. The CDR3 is CASREGGGGYTF. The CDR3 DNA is TGTGCCAGCAGAGAAGGCGGGGGCGGCTACACCTTC.

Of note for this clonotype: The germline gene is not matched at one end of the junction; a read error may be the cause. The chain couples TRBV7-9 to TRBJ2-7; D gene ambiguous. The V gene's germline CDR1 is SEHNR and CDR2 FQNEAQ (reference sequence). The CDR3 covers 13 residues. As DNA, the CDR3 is TGTGCCAGCAGCTTAGAACGGATCTACGAGCAGTGCTTC. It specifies CASSLERIYEQCF.